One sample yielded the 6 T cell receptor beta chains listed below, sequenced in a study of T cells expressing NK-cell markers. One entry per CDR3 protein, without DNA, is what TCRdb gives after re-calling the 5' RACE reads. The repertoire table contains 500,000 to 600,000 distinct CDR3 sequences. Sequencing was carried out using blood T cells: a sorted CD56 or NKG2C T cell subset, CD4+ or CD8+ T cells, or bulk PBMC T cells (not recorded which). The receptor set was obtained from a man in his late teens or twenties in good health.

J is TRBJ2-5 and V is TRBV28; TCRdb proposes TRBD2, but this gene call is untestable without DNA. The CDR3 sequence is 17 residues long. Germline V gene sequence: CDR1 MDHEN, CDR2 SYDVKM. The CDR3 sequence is CASSRPGLAEKKETQYF.

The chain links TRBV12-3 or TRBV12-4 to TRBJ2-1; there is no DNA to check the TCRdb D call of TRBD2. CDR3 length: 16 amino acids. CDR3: CASSSLRRPPYNEQFF.

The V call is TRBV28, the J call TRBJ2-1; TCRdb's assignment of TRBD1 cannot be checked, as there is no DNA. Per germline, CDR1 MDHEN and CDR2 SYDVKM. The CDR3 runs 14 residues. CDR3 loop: CASEPGQNYNEQFF.

CDR3 in amino acids: CSASLVAGGVANEQFF. This rearrangement joins TRBV20-1 to TRBJ2-1; TCRdb designates TRBD2, a call that cannot be tested without DNA. The CDR3 is 16 amino acids. CDR1 and CDR2 from the germline V gene are DFQATT and SNEGSKA (reference sequence).

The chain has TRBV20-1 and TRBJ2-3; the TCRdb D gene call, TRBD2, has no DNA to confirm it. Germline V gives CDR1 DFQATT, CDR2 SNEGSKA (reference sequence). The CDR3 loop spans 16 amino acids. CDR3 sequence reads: CSAHRTSGSSTDTQYF.

The CDR3 loop is CASSSLRGQGDSPLHF. This rearrangement joins TRBV7-9 to TRBJ1-6; TCRdb names TRBD1, which stays unverified in the absence of DNA. Germline CDR1 SEHNR, CDR2 FQNEAQ (reference sequence). The length of the CDR3 is 16 residues. Drawing the rest from reference TRBV7-9 and TRBJ1-6, the complete variable domain is DTGVSQNPRHKITKRGQNVTFRCDPISEHNRLYWYRQTLGQGPEFLTYFQNEAQLEKSRLLSDRFSAERPKGSFSTLEIQRTEQGDSAMYLCASSSLRGQGDSPLHFGNGTRLTVT.